The clone carrying this TCR beta chain has a handful of counts. Its antigen is not identified. It was through 5'RACE template switching that TCR cDNA was made, with a universal primer site and UMIs added. TCRdb called the 5' RACE reads again in MiXCR, with one record for every CDR3 protein. The table has about 300,000 distinct CDR3 sequences, approximately 4.2% seen once. Germline V gives CDR1 MNHEY, CDR2 SVGAGI. The germline V and J ends were trimmed by 8 bases and 0 bases, with 16 bases remaining between them. This CDR3 region has 15 residues. The data derive from a study of T cells after yellow fever vaccination. Whole-study findings and limits: The bulk population could contribute abundant contaminating clonotypes to FACS-sorted repertoires. It was a small share of clonotypes that appeared in both CD4 and CD8 compartments.

The clonotype was recovered from a man younger than 30 who received the YFV17D yellow fever vaccine. The sequences come from PBMCs, collected 5 days after the yellow fever booster vaccination. J is TRBJ1-2 and V is TRBV6-5, with D unclear. CDR3 DNA: TGTGCCAGCGGACCGAGGCAGGCCACTAACTATGGCTACACCTTC. Translating it yields CASGPRQATNYGYTF.